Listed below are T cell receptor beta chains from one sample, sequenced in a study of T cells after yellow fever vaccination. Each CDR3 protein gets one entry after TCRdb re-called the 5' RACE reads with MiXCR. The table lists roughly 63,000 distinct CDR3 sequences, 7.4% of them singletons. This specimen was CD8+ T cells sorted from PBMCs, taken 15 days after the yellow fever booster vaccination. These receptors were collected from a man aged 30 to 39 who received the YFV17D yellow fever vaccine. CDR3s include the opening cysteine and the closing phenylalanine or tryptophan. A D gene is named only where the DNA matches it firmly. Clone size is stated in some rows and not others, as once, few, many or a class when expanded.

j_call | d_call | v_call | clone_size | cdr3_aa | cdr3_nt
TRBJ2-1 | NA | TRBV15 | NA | CATSRGPSLPPYEQFF | TGTGCCACCAGCAGAGGGCCTAGTCTCCCCCCCTATGAGCAGTTCTTC
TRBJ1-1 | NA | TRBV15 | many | CATSRGSGNTEAFF | TGTGCCACCAGCAGAGGGTCTGGGAACACTGAAGCTTTCTTT
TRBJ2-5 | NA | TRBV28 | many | CASSLLLDGQGGETQYF | TGTGCCAGCAGTTTGCTCCTCGATGGGCAGGGAGGAGAGACCCAGTACTTC
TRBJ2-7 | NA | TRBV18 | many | CASSSPGHPYEQYF | TGTGCCAGCTCATCGCCGGGACACCCCTACGAGCAGTACTTC
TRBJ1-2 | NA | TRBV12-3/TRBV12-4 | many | CASSFNVDHRSFYGYTF | TGTGCCAGCAGTTTCAACGTCGATCACAGGTCCTTCTATGGCTACACCTTC
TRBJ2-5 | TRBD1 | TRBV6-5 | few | CASSYGTGQETQYF | TGTGCCAGCAGTTACGGGACAGGGCAAGAGACCCAGTACTTC
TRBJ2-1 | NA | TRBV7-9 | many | CASTDLIEQFF | TGTGCCAGCACCGATCTTATTGAGCAGTTCTTC
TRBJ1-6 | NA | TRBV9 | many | CASSVGGPSSPLHF | TGTGCCAGCAGCGTAGGGGGACCTTCTTCACCCCTCCACTTT
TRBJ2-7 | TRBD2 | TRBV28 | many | CASRTTRGYEQYF | TGTGCCAGCAGAACCACGCGGGGGTACGAGCAGTACTTC
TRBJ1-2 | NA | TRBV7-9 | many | CASSLRGDGYTF | TGTGCCAGCAGCTTACGAGGGGATGGCTACACCTTC
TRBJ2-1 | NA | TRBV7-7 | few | CASSHGERADEQFF | TGTGCTAGCAGCCATGGCGAACGGGCGGATGAGCAGTTCTTC
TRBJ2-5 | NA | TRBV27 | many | CASSLLGGLETQYF | TGTGCCAGCAGTTTATTAGGAGGTCTAGAGACCCAGTACTTC
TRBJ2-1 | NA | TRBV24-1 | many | CATSEAGKGVFNEQFF | TGTGCCACCAGTGAAGCCGGGAAAGGGGTTTTCAATGAGCAGTTCTTC
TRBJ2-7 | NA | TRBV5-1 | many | CASSFLYEQYF | TGCGCCAGCAGCTTCCTATACGAGCAGTACTTC
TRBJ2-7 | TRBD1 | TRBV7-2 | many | CASSDPGQGGFYEQYF | TGTGCCAGCAGCGACCCGGGACAGGGTGGATTCTACGAGCAGTACTTC
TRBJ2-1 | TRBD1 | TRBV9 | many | CASSVVTGVTPYNEQFF | TGTGCCAGCAGCGTAGTGACAGGGGTCACCCCCTACAATGAGCAGTTCTTC
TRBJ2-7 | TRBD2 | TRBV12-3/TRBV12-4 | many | CASSPGSGMTYEQYF | TGTGCCAGCAGCCCTGGTAGCGGGATGACGTACGAGCAGTACTTC
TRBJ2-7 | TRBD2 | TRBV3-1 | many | CASSRWGIIWASGSYEQYF | TGTGCCAGCAGCCGCTGGGGAATTATATGGGCTAGCGGGAGCTACGAGCAGTACTTC
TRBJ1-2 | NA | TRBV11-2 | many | CASSTNPGDGYTF | TGTGCCAGCAGCACCAACCCGGGAGATGGCTACACCTTC
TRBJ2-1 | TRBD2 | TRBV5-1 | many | CASSSPGLAGFNEQFF | TGCGCCAGCAGCTCGCCGGGACTAGCGGGATTTAATGAGCAGTTCTTC
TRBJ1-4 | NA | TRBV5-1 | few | CASSFGVVEPRSNEKLFF | TGCGCCAGCAGCTTTGGTGTCGTGGAACCTAGAAGTAATGAAAAACTGTTTTTT
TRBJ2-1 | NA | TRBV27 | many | CASMVAVSSYNEQFF | TGTGCCAGCATGGTGGCCGTCAGCTCCTACAATGAGCAGTTCTTC
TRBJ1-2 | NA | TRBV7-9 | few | CASSLYVRDGYTF | TGTGCCAGCAGCTTATATGTCAGGGATGGCTACACCTTC
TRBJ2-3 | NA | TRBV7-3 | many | CASSLGLSSTDTQYF | TGTGCCAGCAGCTTAGGCCTCTCTAGCACAGATACGCAGTATTTT
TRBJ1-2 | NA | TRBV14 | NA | CASSQYNYGYTF | TGTGCCAGCAGCCAATACAACTATGGCTACACCTTC
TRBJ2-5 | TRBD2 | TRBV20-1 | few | CSASDILAGGSLQETQYF | TGCAGTGCTTCAGACATCCTAGCGGGAGGCTCCCTCCAAGAGACCCAGTACTTC
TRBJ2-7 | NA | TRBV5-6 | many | CASSLGSTPSYEQYF | TGTGCCAGCAGCTTGGGATCCACCCCTTCCTACGAGCAGTACTTC
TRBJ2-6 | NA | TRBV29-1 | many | CSVTGFSGANVLTF | TGCAGCGTTACAGGGTTCTCTGGGGCCAACGTCCTGACTTTC
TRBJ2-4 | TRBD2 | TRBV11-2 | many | CASSFRWLAGGDENIQYF | TGTGCCAGCAGCTTCCGATGGCTAGCGGGAGGCGACGAAAACATTCAGTACTTC
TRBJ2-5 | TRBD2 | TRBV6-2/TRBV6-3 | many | CASSYSTEAGGTQETQYF | TGTGCCAGCAGTTACTCGACGGAAGCGGGAGGTACCCAAGAGACCCAGTACTTC
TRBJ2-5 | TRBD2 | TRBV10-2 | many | CASCLAGPQETQYF | TGCGCCAGTTGCCTAGCGGGCCCCCAAGAGACCCAGTACTTC
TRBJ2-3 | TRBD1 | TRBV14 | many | CASSQVRGLTDTQYF | TGTGCCAGCAGCCAAGTCAGGGGGCTCACAGATACGCAGTATTTT
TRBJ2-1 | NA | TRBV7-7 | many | CASSPIGPNEQFF | TGTGCTAGCAGCCCCATAGGGCCCAATGAGCAGTTCTTC
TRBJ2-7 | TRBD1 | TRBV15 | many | CATSRDIGTVDHEQYF | TGTGCCACCAGCAGAGATATAGGGACAGTGGACCACGAGCAGTACTTC
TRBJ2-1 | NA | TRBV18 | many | CASSRVEQFF | TGTGCCAGCTCACGAGTTGAGCAGTTCTTC
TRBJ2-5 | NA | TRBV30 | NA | CAWSVGGQWTQYF | TGTGCCTGGAGTGTGGGGGGACAGTGGACCCAGTACTTC
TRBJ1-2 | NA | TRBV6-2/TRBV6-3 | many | CASSYANYGYTF | TGTGCCAGCAGTTACGCCAACTATGGCTACACCTTC
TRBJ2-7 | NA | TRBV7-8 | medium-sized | CASSLAEYEQYF | TGTGCCAGCAGCTTAGCGGAGTACGAGCAGTACTTC
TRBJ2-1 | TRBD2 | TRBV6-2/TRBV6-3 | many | CASSYAGGPSNEQFF | TGTGCCAGCAGTTACGCGGGAGGGCCGAGTAATGAGCAGTTCTTC
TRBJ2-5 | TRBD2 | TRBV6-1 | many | CASSLAGGVETQYF | TGTGCCAGTTCTTTAGCGGGAGGCGTTGAGACCCAGTACTTC
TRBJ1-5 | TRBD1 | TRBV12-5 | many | CASGSDRGSNQPQHF | TGTGCTAGTGGCTCAGACAGGGGTAGCAATCAGCCCCAGCATTTT